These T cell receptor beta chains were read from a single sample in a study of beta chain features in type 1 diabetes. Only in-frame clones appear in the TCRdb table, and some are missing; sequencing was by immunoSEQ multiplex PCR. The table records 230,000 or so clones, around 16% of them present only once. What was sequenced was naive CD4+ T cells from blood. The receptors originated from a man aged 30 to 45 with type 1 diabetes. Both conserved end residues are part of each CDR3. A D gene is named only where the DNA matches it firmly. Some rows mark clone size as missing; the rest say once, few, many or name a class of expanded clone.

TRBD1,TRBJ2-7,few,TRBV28,CASTGDRSSYEQYF,TGTGCCAGCACGGGGGACAGGAGTTCCTACGAGCAGTACTTC
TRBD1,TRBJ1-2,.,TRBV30,CAWSQTGSSYTF,TGTGCCTGGAGCCAGACAGGGTCGAGCTACACCTTC
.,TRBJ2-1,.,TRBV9,CASSVVRETVGEQFF,TGTGCCAGCAGCGTAGTACGGGAGACGGTGGGTGAGCAGTTCTTC
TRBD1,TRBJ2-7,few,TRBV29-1,CSVADRGHSYEQYF,TGCAGCGTCGCCGACAGGGGCCACTCCTACGAGCAGTACTTC
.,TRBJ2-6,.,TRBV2,CASSEVPGANVLTF,TGTGCCAGCAGTGAAGTGCCTGGGGCCAACGTCCTGACTTTC
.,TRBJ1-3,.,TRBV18,CASSPMTASGNTIYF,TGTGCCAGCTCACCCATGACAGCATCTGGAAACACCATATATTTT
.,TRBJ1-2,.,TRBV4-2,CASSQDRTRDYGYTF,TGTGCCAGCAGCCAAGATAGAACAAGGGACTATGGCTACACCTTC
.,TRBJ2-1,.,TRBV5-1,CASYPSDYNEQFF,TGCGCCAGCTACCCCTCGGACTACAATGAGCAGTTCTTC
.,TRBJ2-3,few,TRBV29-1,CSVALRSTDTQYF,TGCAGCGTCGCCCTACGTAGCACAGATACGCAGTATTTT
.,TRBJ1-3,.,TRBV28,CASSLGGAGNTIYF,TGTGCCAGCAGTTTAGGGGGGGCTGGAAACACCATATATTTT
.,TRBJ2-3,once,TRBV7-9,CASSLSTHTDTQYF,TGTGCCAGCAGTCTATCGACACACACAGATACGCAGTATTTT
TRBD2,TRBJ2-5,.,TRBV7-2,CASSLARTSGSLETQYF,TGTGCCAGCAGCTTAGCCCGGACTAGCGGGAGTCTAGAGACCCAGTACTTC
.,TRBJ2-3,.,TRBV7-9,CASSQGGSSDTQYF,TGTGCCAGCAGCCAGGGTGGCAGCTCAGATACGCAGTATTTT
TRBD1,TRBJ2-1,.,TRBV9,CASLRDSNNEQFF,TGTGCCAGCCTCCGGGACAGCAACAATGAGCAGTTCTTC
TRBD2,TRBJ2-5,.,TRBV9,CASSPVPLAGQETQYF,TGTGCCAGCAGCCCCGTTCCTCTAGCGGGGCAAGAGACCCAGTACTTC
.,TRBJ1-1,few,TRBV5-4,CASSLDLQGLTEAFF,TGTGCCAGCAGCTTGGATTTGCAGGGGTTGACTGAAGCTTTCTTT
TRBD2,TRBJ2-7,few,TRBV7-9,CASSLVSREADEQYF,TGTGCCAGCAGCTTAGTCTCGCGGGAGGCGGACGAGCAGTACTTC
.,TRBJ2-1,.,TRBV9,CASSADQNLLPQFF,TGTGCCAGCAGCGCCGACCAGAACCTGTTGCCGCAGTTCTTC
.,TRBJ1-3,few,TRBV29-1,CSVAARAENTIYF,TGCAGCGTTGCCGCCAGGGCCGAAAACACCATATATTTT
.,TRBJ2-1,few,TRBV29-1,CSAARDSSYNEQFF,TGCAGCGCGGCGCGGGACAGCTCCTACAATGAGCAGTTCTTC
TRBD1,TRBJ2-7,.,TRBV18,CASSPPVGQARGEQYF,TGTGCCAGCTCACCACCAGTGGGACAGGCTCGGGGGGAGCAGTACTTC
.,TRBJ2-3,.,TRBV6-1,CAISEQGRARTDTQYF,TGTGCCATCAGTGAGCAGGGCCGTGCCCGCACAGATACGCAGTATTTT
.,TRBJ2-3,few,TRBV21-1,CASSNGVLFGRGRDTQYF,TGTGCCAGCAGCAACGGGGTTTTGTTCGGTCGGGGACGGGATACGCAGTATTTT
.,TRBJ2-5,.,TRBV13,CASSLYQIQETQYF,TGTGCCAGCAGCTTATACCAGATCCAAGAGACCCAGTACTTC
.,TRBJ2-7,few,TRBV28,CASRLRQASSYEQYF,TGTGCCAGCAGGTTGAGACAGGCTAGCTCCTACGAGCAGTACTTC
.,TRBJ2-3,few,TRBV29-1,CSVEGGGSIATDTQYF,TGCAGCGTTGAGGGCGGAGGGTCAATCGCCACAGATACGCAGTATTTT
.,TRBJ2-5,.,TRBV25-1,CASSDRWEETQYF,TGTGCCAGCAGTGATCGTTGGGAAGAGACCCAGTACTTC
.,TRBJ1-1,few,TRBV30,CAWSAPWGGTEAFF,TGTGCCTGGAGTGCTCCATGGGGTGGCACTGAAGCTTTCTTT
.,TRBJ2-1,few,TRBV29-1,CSVEKGGHEQFF,TGCAGCGTTGAAAAGGGAGGACATGAGCAGTTCTTC
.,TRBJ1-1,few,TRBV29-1,CSVFEPLGAEAFF,TGCAGCGTTTTTGAACCCCTGGGCGCTGAAGCTTTCTTT
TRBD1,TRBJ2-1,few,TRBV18,CASSPDRVNNEQFF,TGTGCCAGCTCGCCTGACAGGGTCAACAATGAGCAGTTCTTC
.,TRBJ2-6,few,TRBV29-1,CSVRPSGANVLTF,TGCAGCGTTCGACCCTCTGGGGCCAACGTCCTGACTTTC
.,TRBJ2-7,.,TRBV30,CAWSQTNGTPRQYF,TGTGCCTGGAGTCAAACAAACGGGACCCCCAGGCAGTACTTC
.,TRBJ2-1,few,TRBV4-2,CASSQVHPPHQVDEQFF,TGTGCCAGCAGCCAAGTTCACCCACCTCATCAGGTGGATGAGCAGTTCTTC
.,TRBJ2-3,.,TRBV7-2,CASSPSTDTQYF,TGTGCCAGCAGCCCCAGCACAGATACGCAGTATTTT
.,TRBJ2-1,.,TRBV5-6,CASSSIAPQFF,TGTGCCAGCAGCTCCATAGCGCCGCAGTTCTTC
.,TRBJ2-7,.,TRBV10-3,CAIRLPDAYEQYF,TGTGCCATCCGACTACCAGATGCCTACGAGCAGTACTTC